One sample yielded the 15 T cell receptor beta chains listed below, sequenced in a study of blood T cell repertoires in COVID-19. The table came from immunoSEQ multiplex PCR; TCRdb's copy has only in-frame clones and leaves some out. This table holds approximately 390,000 clones, roughly 90% found once. The sequenced sample was PBMCs or T cells enriched from blood (not recorded which). Receptors were obtained from a woman aged 40 to 50 with acute COVID-19.

The J gene is TRBJ2-1, the V gene TRBV9, with a tentative D call TRBD1 (5 bases). V shed 7 bases and J shed 2 bases, with 13 bases lying between them. CDR3 size: 14 residues. Germline CDR1 SGDLS, CDR2 YYNGEE. CDR3 loop: CASSRTPTYNEQFF. Written as DNA, the CDR3 is TGTGCCAGCTCTCGGACACCGACCTACAATGAGCAGTTCTTC.

This chain joins TRBV15 and TRBJ2-2; perhaps TRBD1 as D (5 bases). V was trimmed by 5 bases and J by 1 base, leaving 14 bases between them. The V gene's germline CDR1 is LNHNV and CDR2 YYDKDF (reference sequence). The CDR3 runs 16 residues. This chain's CDR3 is CATSEPGRGNTGELFF. CDR3 DNA: TGTGCCACCAGCGAGCCCGGTAGGGGGAACACCGGGGAGCTGTTTTTT.

This sequence joins TRBV20-1 and TRBJ2-5; D is unclear. The CDR3 sequence is 11 residues long. V lost 4 bases and J 2 bases, leaving 5 bases between the germline ends. Germline loops: CDR1 DFQATT, CDR2 SNEGSKA (reference sequence). In DNA, the CDR3 is TGCAGTGCTACCGTTCAAGAGACCCAGTACTTC. Protein: CSATVQETQYF.

The chain recombines TRBV2 with TRBJ2-7, with D perhaps matching TRBD2 (5 bases). This CDR3 is built from 11 residues. Germline CDR1 SNHLY, CDR2 FYNNEI. The V end was cut by 6 bases, the J end by 6 bases, with 9 bases between. In DNA, the CDR3 is TGTGCCAGCAGGACCCGGGGCGAGCAGTACTTC. The encoded protein is CASRTRGEQYF. The whole variable domain, filled in from reference TRBV2 and TRBJ2-7, reads EPEVTQTPSHQVTQMGQEVILRCVPISNHLYFYWYRQILGQKVEFLVSFYNNEISEKSEIFDDQFSVERPDGSNFTLKIRSTKLEDSAMYFCASRTRGEQYFGPGTRLTVT.

CDR3 sequence (DNA): TGTGCCAGCAGCTCGTTCGGACTAGCGGGGTACGAGCAGTACTTC. Protein: CASSSFGLAGYEQYF. This chain uses TRBV11-2 with TRBJ2-7, with 12 bases lining up with TRBD2. With V trimmed by 4 bases and J by 4 bases, 5 bases remained unmatched. CDR3 length: 15 residues. Germline V gene data show CDR1 as SGHAT and CDR2 as FQNNGV.

This sequence joins TRBV2 and TRBJ2-3, with TRBD2 as a possible D gene (7 bases). Germline V gene data show CDR1 as SNHLY and CDR2 as FYNNEI. Trimming pared 8 bases from V and 4 bases from J, leaving 25 bases between. The CDR3 is 17 residues long. The CDR3 DNA reads TGTGCCAGCGAAACCCCTACTAGCGCCGGGGGCCCAGATACGCAGTATTTT. Translating it yields CASETPTSAGGPDTQYF. Looking up the rest from reference TRBV2 and TRBJ2-3 gives the full variable domain: EPEVTQTPSHQVTQMGQEVILRCVPISNHLYFYWYRQILGQKVEFLVSFYNNEISEKSEIFDDQFSVERPDGSNFTLKIRSTKLEDSAMYFCASETPTSAGGPDTQYFGPGTRLTVL.

V and J are TRBV3-1 (or the pseudogene TRBV3-2) and TRBJ1-2; no definite D call. The CDR3 contains 15 residues. Between the trimmed V and J ends, which lost 0 bases and 2 bases, there was a span of 10 bases. Germline lookup yields CDR1 LGHDT and CDR2 YNNKEL (reference sequence). In DNA form, the CDR3 reads TGTGCCAGCAGCCAAGATTTGGAGGAGAACTATGGCTACACCTTC. It yields the protein CASSQDLEENYGYTF.

The gene calls are TRBV11-2 and TRBJ2-2, with 9 bases aligning to TRBD1. After removal of 6 bases from V and 3 bases from J, the junction contained 8 bases not matched to a gene. Germline-derived CDR1 and CDR2 are SGHAT and FQNNGV. The CDR3 is 16 amino acids. Written as DNA, the CDR3 is TGTGCCAGCAGGGATCCGGGACAGGGTGACACCGGGGAGCTGTTTTTT. This sequence encodes CASRDPGQGDTGELFF.

Concerning this clone: Other DNA sequences of this sample code for an identical CDR3. V usage is TRBV18 and J usage is TRBJ1-1; the match to TRBD1 covers 8 bases. The CDR3 contains 15 residues. V was pared by 2 bases and J by 0 bases, with 2 bases of the junction left unmatched. Germline V lookup: CDR1 KGHSH, CDR2 LQKENI. In DNA form, the CDR3 reads TGTGCCAGCTCACCAGGGACAGGAATGAACACTGAAGCTTTCTTT. This encodes CASSPGTGMNTEAFF.

This chain uses TRBV5-6 with TRBJ1-2; 7 nucleotides agree with TRBD1. Trimming at V came to 0 bases and at J to 7 bases, leaving 9 bases not matched to a gene. Germline assignment: CDR1 SGHDT and CDR2 YYEEEE. The length of the CDR3 is 15 residues. The CDR3 is CASSLDRGSGVGYTF. The CDR3 DNA reads as TGTGCCAGCAGCTTGGACAGGGGCAGCGGAGTTGGCTACACCTTC.

J is TRBJ1-2 and V is TRBV14; D not resolved. The V gene lost 3 bases and the J gene lost 3 bases, with 11 bases spanning the gap. CDR1 SGHDN and CDR2 FVKESK come from the germline V gene. The CDR3 covers 14 residues. The CDR3, as DNA: TGTGCCAGCAGCCAGCAACTCACGGACTATGGCTACACCTTC. Its protein is CASSQQLTDYGYTF.

The chain employs TRBV4-1 and TRBJ2-3; tentatively, D is TRBD2 (5 bases). CDR3 length: 17 amino acids. Germline V gene lookup returns CDR1 MGHRA and CDR2 YSYEKL. V gave up 1 base and J gave up 6 bases, with 20 bases separating them. CDR3 sequence (DNA): TGCGCCAGCAGCCAAGGCTCCCAGGCAAGGAGGTCGGATACGCAGTATTTT. Amino acids: CASSQGSQARRSDTQYF.

The J gene is TRBJ2-3, the V gene TRBV24-1, with unresolved D. The CDR3 extends over 15 amino acids. Deletions cut 5 bases from V and 2 bases from J, with 13 bases between. The germline CDR1 and CDR2 sequences are KGHDR and SFDVKD. CDR3 residues: CATSATWANTDTQYF. The DNA for the CDR3 is TGTGCCACCAGTGCCACGTGGGCCAACACAGATACGCAGTATTTT.

The V call is TRBV4-1, the J call TRBJ1-1, with 9 bases matching TRBD1. With 7 bases clipped from V and 4 bases from J, the junction kept 4 bases outside the gene matches. The CDR3 sequence is 13 residues long. The germline V gene encodes CDR1 MGHRA and CDR2 YSYEKL. As DNA, the CDR3 is TGCGCCAGCACGACAGGGGGTGGCACTGAAGCTTTCTTT. This gives the protein CASTTGGGTEAFF.

The chain couples TRBV30 to TRBJ1-1, with D uncertain. V was cut by 0 bases and J by 0 bases, with 17 bases left in between. Germline V gives CDR1 GTSNPN, CDR2 SVGIG (reference sequence). CDR3 length equals 17 residues. CDR3 in DNA: TGTGCCTGGAGTGTACGAGGCGGGATCGTCATGAACACTGAAGCTTTCTTT. The encoded protein is CAWSVRGGIVMNTEAFF.